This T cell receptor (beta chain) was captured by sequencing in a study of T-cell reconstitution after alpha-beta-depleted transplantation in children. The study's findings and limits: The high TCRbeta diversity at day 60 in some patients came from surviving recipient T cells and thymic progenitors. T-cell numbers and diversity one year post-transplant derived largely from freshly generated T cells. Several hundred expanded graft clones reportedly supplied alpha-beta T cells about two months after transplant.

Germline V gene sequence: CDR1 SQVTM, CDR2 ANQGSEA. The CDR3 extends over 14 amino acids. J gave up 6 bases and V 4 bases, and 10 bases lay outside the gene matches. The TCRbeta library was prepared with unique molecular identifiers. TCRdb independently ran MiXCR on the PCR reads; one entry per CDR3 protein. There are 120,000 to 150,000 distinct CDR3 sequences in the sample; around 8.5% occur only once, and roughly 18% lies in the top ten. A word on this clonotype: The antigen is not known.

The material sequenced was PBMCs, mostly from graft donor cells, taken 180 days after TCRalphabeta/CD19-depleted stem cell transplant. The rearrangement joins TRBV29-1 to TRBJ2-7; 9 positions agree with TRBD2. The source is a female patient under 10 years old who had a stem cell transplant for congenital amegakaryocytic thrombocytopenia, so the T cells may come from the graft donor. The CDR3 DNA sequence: TGCAGCGTTGGGGGACCGCGGGAGGGCCCCGAGCAGTACTTC. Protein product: CSVGGPREGPEQYF.